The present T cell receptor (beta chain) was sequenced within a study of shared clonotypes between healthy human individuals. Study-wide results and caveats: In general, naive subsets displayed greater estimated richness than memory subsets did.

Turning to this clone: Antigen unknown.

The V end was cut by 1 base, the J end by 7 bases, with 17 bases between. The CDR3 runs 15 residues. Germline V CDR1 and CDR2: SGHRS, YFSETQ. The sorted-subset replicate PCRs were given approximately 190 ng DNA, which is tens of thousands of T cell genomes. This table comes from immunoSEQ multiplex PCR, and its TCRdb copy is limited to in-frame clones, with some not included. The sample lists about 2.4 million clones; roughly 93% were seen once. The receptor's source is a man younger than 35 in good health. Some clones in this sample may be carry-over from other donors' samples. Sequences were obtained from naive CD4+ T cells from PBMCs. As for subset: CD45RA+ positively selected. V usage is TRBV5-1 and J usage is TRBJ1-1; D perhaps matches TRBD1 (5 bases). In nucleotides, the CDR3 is TGCGCCAGCAGCTTGAGCTTGGGGCGCGGGAGTGAAGCTTTCTTT. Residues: CASSLSLGRGSEAFF.